This is a list of T cell receptor beta chains from one sample in a study of blood T cell repertoires in COVID-19. Repertoires were generated with immunoSEQ multiplex PCR, while TCRdb's copy carries only in-frame clones and drops some. The sample records more than 85,000 clones, 60% to 80% being singletons. The sample taken for sequencing was peripheral blood. The source of these receptors is a woman over 75 with active or convalescent COVID-19. The CDR3 runs from the conserved cysteine through the conserved F or W. A D gene is named only where the DNA matches it firmly.

V	J	D	CDR3	DNA
TRBV10-3	TRBJ1-1	-	CAISPGGNPEAFF	TGTGCCATCAGTCCAGGAGGGAACCCTGAAGCTTTCTTT
TRBV18	TRBJ2-1	TRBD2	CASSPFRLAGGLTNEQFF	TGTGCCAGCTCACCATTCAGACTAGCGGGAGGGCTAACCAATGAGCAGTTCTTC
TRBV18	TRBJ2-5	TRBD1	CASSLRTGQETQYF	TGTGCCAGCTCCCTGCGGACAGGCCAAGAGACCCAGTACTTC
TRBV6-6	TRBJ1-5	-	CASSYPEPEQPQHF	TGTGCCAGCAGTTATCCAGAACCGGAGCAGCCCCAGCATTTT
TRBV6-5	TRBJ1-2	TRBD1	CASSPAGTEMGGYTF	TGTGCCAGCAGTCCCGCCGGGACAGAGATGGGAGGCTACACCTTC
TRBV10-2	TRBJ1-3	TRBD1	CASSLGQAHSGNTIYF	TGCGCCAGCAGTCTAGGACAGGCGCACTCTGGAAACACCATATATTTT
TRBV19	TRBJ1-1	-	CASRIPGMNTEAFF	TGTGCCAGTAGGATTCCAGGGATGAACACTGAAGCTTTCTTT
TRBV12-3/TRBV12-4	TRBJ2-1	TRBD2	CASSHGLAHEQFF	TGTGCCAGCAGTCACGGACTAGCGCATGAGCAGTTCTTC
TRBV6-2/TRBV6-3	TRBJ2-1	-	CASSADRETHNEQFF	TGTGCCAGCAGCGCCGACCGGGAGACCCACAATGAGCAGTTCTTC
TRBV27	TRBJ1-5	-	CASTTGLGQPQHF	TGTGCCAGCACAACAGGGTTGGGCCAGCCCCAGCATTTT